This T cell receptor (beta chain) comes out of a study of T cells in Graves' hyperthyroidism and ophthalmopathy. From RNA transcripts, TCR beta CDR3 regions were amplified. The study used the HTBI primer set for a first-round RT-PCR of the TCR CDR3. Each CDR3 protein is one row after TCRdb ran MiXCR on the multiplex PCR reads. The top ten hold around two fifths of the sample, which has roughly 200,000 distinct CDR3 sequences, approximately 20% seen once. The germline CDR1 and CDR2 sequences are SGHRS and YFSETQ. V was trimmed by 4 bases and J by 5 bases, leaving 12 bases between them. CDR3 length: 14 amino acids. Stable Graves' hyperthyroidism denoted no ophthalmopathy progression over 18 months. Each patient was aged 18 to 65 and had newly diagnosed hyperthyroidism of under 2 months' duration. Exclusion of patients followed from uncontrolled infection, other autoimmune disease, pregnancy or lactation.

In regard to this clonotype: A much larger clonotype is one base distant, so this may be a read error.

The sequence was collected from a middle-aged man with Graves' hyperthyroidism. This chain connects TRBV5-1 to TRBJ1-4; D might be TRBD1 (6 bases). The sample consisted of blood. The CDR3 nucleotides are TGCGCCAGCAGCCCCACAGGGATGAATGAAAAACTGTTTTTT. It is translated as CASSPTGMNEKLFF.